This T cell receptor beta chain was profiled in a study of cytomegalovirus exposure and HLA in healthy donors. Study details: About 77 million unique TCRs from HLA-typed donors made up an early data release. Findings of the study overall: Reports state that TCR beta sequences accurately predicted most subjects' HLA-A and HLA-B alleles. Many donors carried some public TCRs, although rarity characterized most TCR sequences.

Although they were nominally healthy when sampled, donors likely had unrecorded immune exposures. This clone has more than one count but fewer than ten. Its specificity is unknown. The V and J ends lost 1 base and 7 bases, in that order; junction bases with no gene match: 8. The germline V gene has CDR1 SGHNT and CDR2 YYREEE (reference sequence). CDR3 size: 15 residues. PCR amplification relied on 60 Vbeta primers (plus 13 Jbeta primers). Using immunoSEQ multiplex PCR, the repertoire was profiled, and TCRdb retains in-frame clones only, with some absent. This sample has around 160,000 clones, with roughly 80% found just once.

The rearrangement uses TRBV5-4 and TRBJ1-2; 9 nucleotides align to TRBD1. This TCR derives from a human donor in good health. Sequencing input: PBMCs. The CDR3 protein is CASSLTTGGEPGYTF. Here the CDR3 DNA reads TGTGCCAGCAGCTTGACCACAGGGGGCGAACCTGGCTACACCTTC.